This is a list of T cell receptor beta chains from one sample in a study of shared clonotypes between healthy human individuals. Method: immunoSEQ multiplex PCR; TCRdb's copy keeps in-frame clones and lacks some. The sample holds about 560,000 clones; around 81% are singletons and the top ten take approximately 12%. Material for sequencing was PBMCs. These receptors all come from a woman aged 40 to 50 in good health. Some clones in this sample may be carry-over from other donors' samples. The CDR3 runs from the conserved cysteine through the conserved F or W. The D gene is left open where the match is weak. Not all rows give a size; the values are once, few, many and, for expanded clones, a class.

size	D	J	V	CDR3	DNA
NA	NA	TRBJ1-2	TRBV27	CASSFGGGYGYTF	TGTGCCAGCAGTTTTGGGGGAGGCTATGGCTACACCTTC
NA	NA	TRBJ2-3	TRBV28	CASSWSGVRADTQYF	TGTGCCAGCAGTTGGTCAGGGGTTAGGGCAGATACGCAGTATTTT
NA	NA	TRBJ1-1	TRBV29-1	CSVGVDTEAFF	TGCAGCGTGGGGGTGGACACTGAAGCTTTCTTT
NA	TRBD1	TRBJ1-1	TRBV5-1	CASSVQGDDTEAFF	TGCGCCAGCAGCGTACAGGGGGACGACACTGAAGCTTTCTTT
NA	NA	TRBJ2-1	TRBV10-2	CASGGATVGSYNEQFF	TGCGCCAGCGGGGGGGCGACGGTCGGCTCCTACAATGAGCAGTTCTTC
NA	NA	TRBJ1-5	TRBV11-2	CASSLDLPQPQHF	TGTGCCAGCAGCTTAGATCTGCCTCAGCCCCAGCATTTT
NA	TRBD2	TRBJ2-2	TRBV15	CATSGTSGNTGELFF	TGTGCCACCAGCGGGACTAGCGGGAACACCGGGGAGCTGTTTTTT
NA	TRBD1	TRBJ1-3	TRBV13	CASSLGGGTGSGNTIYF	TGTGCCAGCAGCTTAGGCGGGGGGACAGGGTCTGGAAACACCATATATTTT
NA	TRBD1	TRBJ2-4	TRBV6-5	CASSSPRNRDRDIQYF	TGTGCCAGCAGTTCCCCTCGAAACCGGGACAGGGACATTCAGTACTTC
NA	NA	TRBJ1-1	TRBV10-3	CAISESGGEYTEAFF	TGTGCCATCAGTGAGTCTGGGGGGGAGTACACTGAAGCTTTCTTT
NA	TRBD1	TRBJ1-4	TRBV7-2	CASSPQGATNEKLFF	TGTGCCAGCAGCCCGCAGGGGGCAACTAATGAAAAACTGTTTTTT
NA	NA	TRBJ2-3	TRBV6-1	CASSEAWRADTQYF	TGTGCCAGCAGTGAAGCGTGGAGGGCAGATACGCAGTATTTT
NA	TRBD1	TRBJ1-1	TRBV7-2	CASSAGQGGSKAFF	TGTGCCAGCAGCGCCGGACAGGGCGGTTCAAAAGCTTTCTTT
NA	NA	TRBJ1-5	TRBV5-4	CASSLDSGNQPQHF	TGTGCCAGCAGCTTGGACAGTGGCAATCAGCCCCAGCATTTT
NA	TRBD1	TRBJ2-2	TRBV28	CASSLMGTANTGELFF	TGTGCCAGCAGTTTGATGGGGACAGCGAACACCGGGGAGCTGTTTTTT
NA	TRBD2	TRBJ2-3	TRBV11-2	CASSRGLAGAASTDTQYF	TGTGCCAGCAGCCGGGGACTAGCGGGAGCGGCTAGCACAGATACGCAGTATTTT
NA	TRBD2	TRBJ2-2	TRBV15	CATSRVPTSIGELFF	TGTGCCACCAGCAGAGTCCCGACTAGCATCGGGGAGCTGTTTTTT
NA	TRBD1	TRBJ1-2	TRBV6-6	CASSVGTGGVYGYTF	TGTGCCAGCAGCGTAGGGACAGGGGGCGTCTATGGCTACACCTTC
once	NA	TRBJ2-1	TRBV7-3	CASSFSGDEQFF	TGTGCCAGCAGCTTTTCGGGGGATGAGCAGTTCTTC
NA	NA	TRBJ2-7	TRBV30	CAWSTGTPYEQYF	TGTGCCTGGAGTACCGGGACTCCGTACGAGCAGTACTTC
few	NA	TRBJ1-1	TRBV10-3	CAISEGRGGNTEAFF	TGTGCCATCAGTGAGGGAAGGGGTGGGAACACTGAAGCTTTCTTT
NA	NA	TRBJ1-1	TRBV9	CASSATRGGEAFF	TGTGCCAGCAGCGCAACCCGCGGGGGTGAAGCTTTCTTT
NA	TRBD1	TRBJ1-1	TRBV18	CASSPLIWTGGDGTEAFF	TGTGCCAGCTCACCCCTCATTTGGACAGGGGGCGATGGAACTGAAGCTTTCTTT
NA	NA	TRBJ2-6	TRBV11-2	CASSLDSISSGANVLTF	TGTGCCAGCAGCTTAGATAGCATCTCCTCTGGGGCCAACGTCCTGACTTTC
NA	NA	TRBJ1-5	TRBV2	CASDRDRSNQPQHF	TGTGCCAGTGACCGGGACCGTAGCAATCAGCCCCAGCATTTT
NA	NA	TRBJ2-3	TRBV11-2	CASSPARDTQYF	TGTGCCAGCAGCCCCGCGAGAGATACGCAGTATTTT
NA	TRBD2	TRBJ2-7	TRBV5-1	CASSSSGTAYEQYF	TGCGCCAGCAGCAGTAGCGGGACGGCCTACGAGCAGTACTTC
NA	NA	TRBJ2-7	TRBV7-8	CASSSVNEQYF	TGTGCCAGCAGCTCCGTCAACGAGCAGTACTTC
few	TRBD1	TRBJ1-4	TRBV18	CASSPGTGNEKLFF	TGTGCCAGCTCTCCCGGGACAGGCAATGAAAAACTGTTTTTT
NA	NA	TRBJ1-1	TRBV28	CASSSWRDTEAFF	TGTGCCAGCAGTTCATGGCGTGACACTGAAGCTTTCTTT
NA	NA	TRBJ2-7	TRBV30	CAWSVWTLSSYEQYF	TGTGCCTGGAGTGTTTGGACTCTAAGCTCCTACGAGCAGTACTTC
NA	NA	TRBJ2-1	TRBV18	CASSPPYKSDEQFF	TGTGCCAGCTCACCCCCTTATAAGTCGGATGAGCAGTTCTTC
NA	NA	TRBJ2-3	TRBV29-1	CSVHGRRDTQYF	TGCAGCGTTCACGGACGGCGAGATACGCAGTATTTT
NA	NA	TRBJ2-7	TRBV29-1	CSVAPRGYEQYF	TGCAGCGTTGCCCCCCGCGGCTACGAGCAGTACTTC
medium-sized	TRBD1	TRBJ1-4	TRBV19	CASSTGQAGLFF	TGTGCCAGTAGTACCGGACAGGCCGGGCTGTTTTTT
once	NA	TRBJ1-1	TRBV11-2	CASSQDVDMYTEAFF	TGTGCCAGCAGCCAAGACGTTGACATGTACACTGAAGCTTTCTTT
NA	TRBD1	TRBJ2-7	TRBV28	CASSYRPPVTGTGPYEQYF	TGTGCCAGCAGCTACCGCCCTCCGGTAACCGGGACAGGGCCCTACGAGCAGTACTTC
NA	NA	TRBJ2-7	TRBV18	CASGETMTYEQYF	TGTGCCAGCGGCGAGACTATGACCTACGAGCAGTACTTC
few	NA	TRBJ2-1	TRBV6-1	CASSEAQLNEQFF	TGTGCCAGCAGTGAAGCGCAGCTCAATGAGCAGTTCTTC
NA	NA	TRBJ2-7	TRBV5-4	CASSFGRPSYEQYF	TGTGCCAGCAGCTTCGGGAGACCCTCTTACGAGCAGTACTTC
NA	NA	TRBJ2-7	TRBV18	CASSPGYEQYF	TGTGCCAGCTCACCGGGGTACGAGCAGTACTTC
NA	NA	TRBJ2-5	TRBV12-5	CASKTSVEETQYF	TGTGCTAGCAAGACTAGTGTCGAAGAGACCCAGTACTTC
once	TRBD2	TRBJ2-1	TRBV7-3	CASSLNSGRNNEQFF	TGTGCCAGCAGCTTAAATAGCGGGAGGAACAATGAGCAGTTCTTC
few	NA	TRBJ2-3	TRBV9	CASSASNAGLSDTQYF	TGTGCCAGCAGCGCATCTAATGCGGGGCTGTCAGATACGCAGTATTTT
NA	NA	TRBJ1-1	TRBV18	CASSLVRTENTEAFF	TGTGCCAGCTCACTAGTGAGGACAGAAAACACTGAAGCTTTCTTT
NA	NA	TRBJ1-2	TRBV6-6	CASSWDPAGSGYTF	TGTGCCAGCAGTTGGGACCCGGCAGGGTCTGGCTACACCTTC
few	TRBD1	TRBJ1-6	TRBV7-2	CASSITTGRDSPLHF	TGTGCCAGCAGTATCACGACAGGGCGAGATTCACCCCTCCACTTT
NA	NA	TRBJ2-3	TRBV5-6	CASSLGVADTQYF	TGTGCCAGCAGCTTGGGAGTCGCAGATACGCAGTATTTT
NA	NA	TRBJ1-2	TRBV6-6	CASSRLPSHDYTF	TGTGCCAGCAGCCGCTTACCGTCCCATGACTACACCTTC
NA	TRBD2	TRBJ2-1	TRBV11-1	CASSLGSASGNEQFF	TGTGCCAGCAGCTTAGGGTCGGCTAGCGGCAATGAGCAGTTCTTC
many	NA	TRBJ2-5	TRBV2	CASSELDVQETQYF	TGTGCCAGCAGTGAATTGGACGTGCAAGAGACCCAGTACTTC
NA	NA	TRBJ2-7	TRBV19	CASSMGAGQEYEQYF	TGTGCCAGTAGTATGGGAGCAGGGCAGGAATACGAGCAGTACTTC
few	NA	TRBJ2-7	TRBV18	CASSSGLNSYEQYF	TGTGCCAGCTCATCCGGACTTAACTCCTACGAGCAGTACTTC
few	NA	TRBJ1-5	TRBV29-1	CSVDGGGSNQPQHF	TGCAGCGTTGATGGGGGGGGTAGCAATCAGCCCCAGCATTTT
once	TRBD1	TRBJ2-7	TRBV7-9	CASSLEGQGYEQYF	TGTGCCAGCAGCTTAGAAGGACAGGGATACGAGCAGTACTTC
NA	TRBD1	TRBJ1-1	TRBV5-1	CASSLGDRDPTEAFF	TGCGCCAGCAGCTTGGGGGACAGGGATCCCACTGAAGCTTTCTTT
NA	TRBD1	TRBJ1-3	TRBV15	CATSIDRGDSGNTIYF	TGTGCCACCAGCATAGACAGGGGAGACTCTGGAAACACCATATATTTT
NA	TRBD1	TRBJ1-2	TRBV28	CASRLTGDANYGYTF	TGTGCCAGCAGACTCACAGGGGACGCTAACTATGGCTACACCTTC